The rows below give T cell receptor beta chains drawn from one sample of a study of blood T cell repertoires in COVID-19. Here immunoSEQ multiplex PCR was the method, and the copy in TCRdb shows in-frame clones only, minus some. Of approximately 50,000 clones in the sample, around nine tenths are singletons; the top ten hold 7.5% to 10%. Sequencing used peripheral blood. The receptors derive from a man aged 80 or over with active or convalescent COVID-19. Each CDR3 is given with its conserved first and last residue. A D gene is named only where the DNA matches it firmly. Size is omitted from some rows. Given values are once, few, many or a class for expanded clones.

v_gene: TRBV7-9
abundance: .
d_gene: TRBD1
j_gene: TRBJ1-4
CDR3nt: TGTGCCAGCAGCTTAGTTGGGACAGTTAATGAAAAACTGTTTTTT
CDR3aa: CASSLVGTVNEKLFF

v_gene: TRBV7-9
abundance: .
d_gene: TRBD1
j_gene: TRBJ1-2
CDR3nt: TGTGCCAGCAGCTTGGGACAGGCCGCAACTGGCTACACCTTC
CDR3aa: CASSLGQAATGYTF

v_gene: TRBV4-3
abundance: .
d_gene: .
j_gene: TRBJ2-7
CDR3nt: TGCGCCAGCAGCCAAGGGGTCAAGAGGCAGGGTCAGCAGTACTTC
CDR3aa: CASSQGVKRQGQQYF

v_gene: TRBV19
abundance: .
d_gene: TRBD1
j_gene: TRBJ2-5
CDR3nt: TGTGCCAGTAGTATAATGCGCGGGACAGGGAAACAAGAGACCCAGTACTTC
CDR3aa: CASSIMRGTGKQETQYF

v_gene: TRBV6-5
abundance: .
d_gene: TRBD1
j_gene: TRBJ2-5
CDR3nt: TGTGCCAGCAGTCGGGACAGGGAAGAGACCCAGTACTTC
CDR3aa: CASSRDREETQYF

v_gene: TRBV28
abundance: .
d_gene: .
j_gene: TRBJ1-2
CDR3nt: TGTGCCAGCAGTGGGGGGAGTCAAAACTATGGCTACACCTTC
CDR3aa: CASSGGSQNYGYTF

v_gene: TRBV30
abundance: .
d_gene: .
j_gene: TRBJ1-3
CDR3nt: TGTGCCTGGAGTGTATTAGTGAGCGGAAACACCATATATTTT
CDR3aa: CAWSVLVSGNTIYF

v_gene: TRBV7-9
abundance: .
d_gene: TRBD1
j_gene: TRBJ1-2
CDR3nt: TGTGCCAGCAGCGGAGACAGGGCTGGCTACACCTTC
CDR3aa: CASSGDRAGYTF

v_gene: TRBV10-3
abundance: .
d_gene: .
j_gene: TRBJ1-3
CDR3nt: TGTGCCAATTCTCAGGGTGCTGGAAACACCATATATTTT
CDR3aa: CANSQGAGNTIYF

v_gene: TRBV19
abundance: .
d_gene: TRBD1
j_gene: TRBJ2-2
CDR3nt: TGTGCCAGTAGTCACCCCCGGACAGGGCCTAACACCGGGGAGCTGTTTTTT
CDR3aa: CASSHPRTGPNTGELFF

v_gene: TRBV29-1
abundance: once
d_gene: TRBD1
j_gene: TRBJ1-5
CDR3nt: TGCAGCGTTCGAGGGACAGGATTCAATCAGCCCCAGCATTTT
CDR3aa: CSVRGTGFNQPQHF

v_gene: TRBV18
abundance: .
d_gene: TRBD1
j_gene: TRBJ1-3
CDR3nt: TGTGCCAGCTCACCACGACAGGGGATCGGAAACACCATATATTTT
CDR3aa: CASSPRQGIGNTIYF

v_gene: TRBV28
abundance: .
d_gene: .
j_gene: TRBJ2-3
CDR3nt: TGTGCCAGCAGTTTTTTGGGGCCCACAGATACGCAGTATTTT
CDR3aa: CASSFLGPTDTQYF

v_gene: TRBV2
abundance: .
d_gene: .
j_gene: TRBJ1-2
CDR3nt: TGTGCCAGCGTCCGGACAGCCAATAACTATGGCTACACCTTC
CDR3aa: CASVRTANNYGYTF

v_gene: TRBV30
abundance: few
d_gene: TRBD2
j_gene: TRBJ2-7
CDR3nt: TGTGCCTGGAGTATAGGGAGGGATGGGTACGAGCAGTACTTC
CDR3aa: CAWSIGRDGYEQYF

v_gene: TRBV7-2
abundance: .
d_gene: .
j_gene: TRBJ1-5
CDR3nt: TGTGCCAGCAGCTTCGGCCAGGCAGCTAATCAGCCCCAGCATTTT
CDR3aa: CASSFGQAANQPQHF

v_gene: TRBV11-2
abundance: .
d_gene: .
j_gene: TRBJ2-3
CDR3nt: TGTGCCAGCAGCTTAGTCCAGTATACGCAGTATTTT
CDR3aa: CASSLVQYTQYF

v_gene: TRBV30
abundance: .
d_gene: TRBD2
j_gene: TRBJ2-1
CDR3nt: TGTGCCTCAACGGGACTAGAGCGCTCCTACAATGAGCAGTTCTTC
CDR3aa: CASTGLERSYNEQFF

v_gene: TRBV11-2
abundance: once
d_gene: .
j_gene: TRBJ2-3
CDR3nt: TGTGCCAGCACCTGGGGCCCAGATACGCAGTATTTT
CDR3aa: CASTWGPDTQYF

v_gene: TRBV6-6
abundance: .
d_gene: TRBD2
j_gene: TRBJ2-7
CDR3nt: TGTGCCAGCAGATTTAGCGGGAGGCTGTACGAGCAGTACTTC
CDR3aa: CASRFSGRLYEQYF

v_gene: TRBV5-1
abundance: .
d_gene: TRBD1
j_gene: TRBJ2-7
CDR3nt: TGCGCCAGCAGCGCCGGACAGGGGGAGCACTACGAGCAGTACTTC
CDR3aa: CASSAGQGEHYEQYF

v_gene: TRBV2
abundance: once
d_gene: .
j_gene: TRBJ1-2
CDR3nt: TGTGCCAGCATCGGGGGAGGAGGCTACACCTTC
CDR3aa: CASIGGGGYTF

v_gene: TRBV9
abundance: .
d_gene: .
j_gene: TRBJ2-1
CDR3nt: TGTGCCAGCAGCGTGGCGGTGTCCTACAATGAGCAGTTCTTC
CDR3aa: CASSVAVSYNEQFF

v_gene: TRBV6-5
abundance: .
d_gene: TRBD1
j_gene: TRBJ1-5
CDR3nt: TGTGCCAGCAGTTTTGACAGGGGAAATCAGCCCCAGCATTTT
CDR3aa: CASSFDRGNQPQHF

v_gene: TRBV21-1
abundance: .
d_gene: .
j_gene: TRBJ1-1
CDR3nt: TGTGCCAGCAGCAACGGGACTTGGGCCATAGAAGCTTTCTTT
CDR3aa: CASSNGTWAIEAFF

v_gene: TRBV28
abundance: .
d_gene: .
j_gene: TRBJ1-4
CDR3nt: TGTGCCAGCAGTTTACCTCCGACTAATGAAAAACTGTTTTTT
CDR3aa: CASSLPPTNEKLFF

v_gene: TRBV28
abundance: .
d_gene: .
j_gene: TRBJ2-7
CDR3nt: TGTGCCAGCAGTTTAAGGCAGGGGCGGGTCCGGCAGTACTTC
CDR3aa: CASSLRQGRVRQYF

v_gene: TRBV6-1
abundance: .
d_gene: TRBD1
j_gene: TRBJ2-5
CDR3nt: TGTGCCAGCAGTGAGGGGACAGGGGTAGAGACCCAGTACTTC
CDR3aa: CASSEGTGVETQYF

v_gene: TRBV11-2
abundance: few
d_gene: .
j_gene: TRBJ1-5
CDR3nt: TGTGCCAGCAGCTTGACTGATAATCAGCCCCAGCATTTT
CDR3aa: CASSLTDNQPQHF

v_gene: TRBV6-5
abundance: .
d_gene: TRBD1
j_gene: TRBJ2-7
CDR3nt: TGTGCCAGCAGCTCGCCGGGACAGGGGTCCTACGAGCAGTACTTC
CDR3aa: CASSSPGQGSYEQYF

v_gene: TRBV2
abundance: .
d_gene: TRBD1
j_gene: TRBJ1-2
CDR3nt: TGTGCCAGCAGTCGGGACAGCCCCACTAACTATGGCTACACCTTC
CDR3aa: CASSRDSPTNYGYTF

v_gene: TRBV7-2
abundance: .
d_gene: TRBD2
j_gene: TRBJ2-5
CDR3nt: TGTGCCAGCAGCTCAGCTGCGACTAGCTGGGGAGAGACCCAGTACTTC
CDR3aa: CASSSAATSWGETQYF

v_gene: TRBV3-1/TRBV3-2
abundance: .
d_gene: .
j_gene: TRBJ1-1
CDR3nt: TGTGCCAGCAGCCGCTCGCGGGGGTACACTGAAGCTTTCTTT
CDR3aa: CASSRSRGYTEAFF

v_gene: TRBV7-2
abundance: .
d_gene: .
j_gene: TRBJ1-1
CDR3nt: TGTGCCAGCAGCCTCACGAGGGATTTGGACACTGAAGCTTTCTTT
CDR3aa: CASSLTRDLDTEAFF

v_gene: TRBV28
abundance: .
d_gene: TRBD2
j_gene: TRBJ2-7
CDR3nt: TGTGCCAGCAGACACAGGGGACTAGCGGGAGCACTGGAGCAGTACTTC
CDR3aa: CASRHRGLAGALEQYF

v_gene: TRBV7-2
abundance: .
d_gene: .
j_gene: TRBJ2-1
CDR3nt: TGTGCCAGCAGCTTACGGGGGAAGGGGGAGCAGTTCTTC
CDR3aa: CASSLRGKGEQFF

v_gene: TRBV4-1
abundance: .
d_gene: TRBD2
j_gene: TRBJ2-3
CDR3nt: TGCGCCAGCAGCCAGGGAAGACTAGCGGGCCCAGATACGCAGTATTTT
CDR3aa: CASSQGRLAGPDTQYF

v_gene: TRBV30
abundance: .
d_gene: .
j_gene: TRBJ2-7
CDR3nt: TGTGCCTGGAGTGCCCCATCCTACGAGCAGTACTTC
CDR3aa: CAWSAPSYEQYF

v_gene: TRBV5-1
abundance: .
d_gene: TRBD1
j_gene: TRBJ2-6
CDR3nt: TGCGCCAGCAGCGCCTATCGACAGGGGCGGGGGGCCAACGTCCTGACTTTC
CDR3aa: CASSAYRQGRGANVLTF

v_gene: TRBV5-1
abundance: .
d_gene: TRBD1
j_gene: TRBJ2-7
CDR3nt: TGCGCCAGCAGACAGGGGACCGCCGGGCCTTATTACGAGCAGTACTTC
CDR3aa: CASRQGTAGPYYEQYF

v_gene: TRBV5-8
abundance: .
d_gene: TRBD1
j_gene: TRBJ2-3
CDR3nt: TGTGCCAGCCCCTGGGCAGGGGGTAGGGGCACAGATACGCAGTATTTT
CDR3aa: CASPWAGGRGTDTQYF

v_gene: TRBV25-1
abundance: .
d_gene: TRBD2
j_gene: TRBJ2-1
CDR3nt: TGTGCCAGCAATCGCGGGGGGGACCACAATGAGCAGTTCTTC
CDR3aa: CASNRGGDHNEQFF

v_gene: TRBV9
abundance: .
d_gene: TRBD2
j_gene: TRBJ2-1
CDR3nt: TGTGCCAGCAGCGTAAGCCTGGGGGTGACTAGCGGGGCGTACAATGAGCAGTTCTTC
CDR3aa: CASSVSLGVTSGAYNEQFF

v_gene: TRBV5-4
abundance: once
d_gene: TRBD2
j_gene: TRBJ2-3
CDR3nt: TGTGCCAGCAGCCCCGGACTAGCGGGAGTTAATACGCAGTATTTT
CDR3aa: CASSPGLAGVNTQYF

v_gene: TRBV4-1
abundance: .
d_gene: TRBD2
j_gene: TRBJ2-3
CDR3nt: TGCGCCAGCAGCCCGGTTGGCCGGGGGGAAGATACGCAGTATTTT
CDR3aa: CASSPVGRGEDTQYF

v_gene: TRBV23-1
abundance: .
d_gene: .
j_gene: TRBJ2-6
CDR3nt: TGCGCCAGCAGTCATCCGGACAGGGAGGGGGGCTCTGGGGCCAACGTCCTGACTTTC
CDR3aa: CASSHPDREGGSGANVLTF